This T cell receptor beta chain was recorded in a study of shared clonotypes between healthy human individuals. An assay was performed, and its level was deep. Repertoires were generated with immunoSEQ multiplex PCR, while TCRdb's copy carries only in-frame clones and drops some. The data hold 2 million to 2.5 million clones, with around 95% observed a single time. Germline lookup yields CDR1 MNHNY and CDR2 SVGAGI (reference sequence). J gave up 5 bases and V 6 bases, and 8 bases lay outside the gene matches. CDR3 length: 14 residues. The study drew its donors from healthy HIV-negative adults without recent acute infections or vaccinations.

Source material: naive CD4+ T cells sorted from blood. Subset given: CD45RA+ positively selected. The V gene is TRBV6-6, the J gene TRBJ2-7, with 9 bases identical to TRBD1. This sequence was found in a man in his late teens or twenties in good health. CDR3 DNA: TGTGCCAGCAGGGGACGGACAGGGGACCACGAGCAGTACTTC. It yields the protein CASRGRTGDHEQYF.